Presented here are 11 T cell receptor beta chains from one specimen sequenced in a study of beta chain features in type 1 diabetes. Expressed TCRB transcripts got sequenced, as all isolated RNA was reverse transcribed. Method: immunoSEQ multiplex PCR; TCRdb's copy keeps in-frame clones and lacks some. The sample records hundreds of thousands of clones, roughly 14% being singletons. Input material: naive CD4+ T cells from blood. These TCRs come from a woman aged 40 to 50 in good health.

This sequence joins TRBV6-6 and TRBJ1-4, with TRBD1 matching 10 bases. Germline CDR1 reads MNHNY; CDR2 reads SVGAGI (reference sequence). Losses at the gene ends were 7 bases for V and 5 bases for J; bases not matched to a gene: 4. The CDR3 contains 14 residues. In nucleotides, the CDR3 is TGTGCCAGCACCAAGGGACAGGGGAATGAAAAACTGTTTTTT. Translating gives CASTKGQGNEKLFF.

This clone was observed a handful of times. The same CDR3 arises from other DNA sequences in this sample as well. The chain combines TRBV5-1 with TRBJ2-5; TRBD1 matches 9 bases. Losses at the gene ends were 4 bases for V and 2 bases for J; bases not matched to a gene: 3. The germline gives CDR1 SGHRS, CDR2 YFSETQ. CDR3 length: 14 amino acids. The CDR3 DNA follows: TGCGCCAGCAGCCCAGACAGGGGGCAAGAGACCCAGTACTTC. Its translation: CASSPDRGQETQYF.

This clone was seen a few times. The gene calls are TRBV18 and TRBJ1-5, with D unclear. The CDR3 extends over 14 amino acids. The germline V and J ends were trimmed by 6 bases and 0 bases, with 9 bases remaining between them. Per the germline V gene, CDR1 is KGHSH and CDR2 is LQKENI. CDR3 nucleotide sequence: TGTGCCAGCTCCCCGCAGGATAGCAATCAGCCCCAGCATTTT. Amino acids: CASSPQDSNQPQHF.

V gene TRBV11-1 combines with J gene TRBJ2-5; no clear D. Between the trimmed V and J ends, which lost 0 bases and 3 bases, there was a span of 5 bases. Germline V gene lookup returns CDR1 SGHAT and CDR2 FQDESV (reference sequence). This CDR3 spans 13 amino acids. This chain's CDR3 is CASSLAQEETQYF. CDR3 nucleotide sequence: TGTGCCAGCAGCTTAGCGCAGGAAGAGACCCAGTACTTC.

The rearrangement uses TRBV20-1 and TRBJ2-3; 7 bases are shared with TRBD2. From germline, CDR1 is DFQATT and CDR2 SNEGSKA (reference sequence). Trimming removed 7 bases from V and 7 bases from J; junction bases left unmatched: 5. The CDR3 contains 11 residues. In nucleotides, the CDR3 is TGCAGTGTGGTGCGGGGGAATACGCAGTATTTT. This translates into CSVVRGNTQYF.

In its sample, this clone was seen a few times. The gene calls are TRBV7-2 and TRBJ1-1; D is ambiguous. The length of the CDR3 is 15 residues. Deletions cut 4 bases from V and 4 bases from J, with 16 bases between. The germline V gene encodes CDR1 SGHTA and CDR2 FQGNSA. The CDR3: CASSSSGRTSTEAFF. In nucleotides, the CDR3 is TGTGCCAGCAGCTCCTCGGGCAGGACTAGCACTGAAGCTTTCTTT.

V gene TRBV10-3 combines with J gene TRBJ1-6; 7 bases match TRBD1. Unmatched junction bases numbered 3, after V lost 4 bases and J lost 6 bases. The germline V gene has CDR1 ENHRY and CDR2 SYGVKD. The CDR3 contains 14 residues. The chain's CDR3 is CAISGGQLNSPLHF. CDR3 in DNA: TGTGCCATCAGTGGGGGACAGCTTAATTCACCCCTCCACTTT.

The sample holds a few counts of this clone. This chain links TRBV7-6 with TRBJ2-7; the match to TRBD1 covers 9 bases. The CDR3 covers 15 residues. With 5 bases clipped from V and 1 base from J, the junction kept 6 bases outside the gene matches. Germline-derived CDR1 and CDR2 are SGHVS and FNYEAQ. The CDR3 region has the DNA TGTGCCAGCAGCCGCGCCGGGACAGGGTCCTACGAGCAGTACTTC. Amino acids: CASSRAGTGSYEQYF.

In this sample, this clone turned up a few times. The CDR3 sequence: CATSRDAGLQETQYF. The CDR3 bases are TGTGCCACCAGCAGAGATGCAGGTCTCCAAGAGACCCAGTACTTC. The rearrangement joins TRBV15 to TRBJ2-5; no definite D call. The V end was cut by 0 bases, the J end by 1 base, with 9 bases between. This CDR3 is built from 15 residues. Germline V gene lookup returns CDR1 LNHNV and CDR2 YYDKDF (reference sequence).

This clone was picked up a small number of times. CDR3 residues: CASSGQGSGANVLTF. The CDR3 nucleotides read TGTGCCAGCAGCGGGCAGGGCTCTGGGGCCAACGTCCTGACTTTC. The rearrangement joins TRBV9 to TRBJ2-6; D is possibly TRBD1 (5 bases). Trimming cost V 3 bases and J 0 bases, with 7 bases left between them. Germline V CDR1 and CDR2: SGDLS, YYNGEE. The CDR3 has 15 residues.

V usage is TRBV9 and J usage is TRBJ2-3, with a weak D call TRBD2 (5 bases). Per the germline V gene, CDR1 is SGDLS and CDR2 is YYNGEE. The CDR3 has 14 amino acids. The ends were cut back, 2 bases at V and 4 bases at J, with 11 bases in the middle. Here the CDR3 reads CASSVSGGPDTQYF. The CDR3, as DNA: TGTGCCAGCAGCGTCAGCGGCGGTCCAGATACGCAGTATTTT.